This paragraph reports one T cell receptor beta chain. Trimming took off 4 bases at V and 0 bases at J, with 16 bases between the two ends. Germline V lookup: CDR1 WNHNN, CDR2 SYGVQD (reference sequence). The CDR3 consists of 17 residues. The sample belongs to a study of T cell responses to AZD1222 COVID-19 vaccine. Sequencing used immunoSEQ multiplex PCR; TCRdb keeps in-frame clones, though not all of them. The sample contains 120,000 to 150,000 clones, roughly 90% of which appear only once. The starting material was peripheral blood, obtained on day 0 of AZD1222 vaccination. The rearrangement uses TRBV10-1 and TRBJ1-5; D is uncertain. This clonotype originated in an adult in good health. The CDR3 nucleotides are TGCGCCAGCAGTGTGGTTAGGACTGAGTATAGCAATCAGCCCCAGCATTTT. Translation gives CASSVVRTEYSNQPQHF.